The 6 T cell receptor beta chains in this list originate from one sample, sequenced in a study of blood T cell repertoires in COVID-19. Assay used: immunoSEQ multiplex PCR; TCRdb lists only in-frame clones, some missing. The data contain a few hundred thousand clones, approximately 87% of them seen just once; the ten biggest clones take up 6.2%. The sample comprised peripheral blood. The receptors were gathered from a man between 60 and 75 years old with acute or convalescent COVID-19.

The chain couples TRBV30 to TRBJ1-2; possibly TRBD1 for D (6 bases). CDR1 is GTSNPN and CDR2 is SVGIG in the germline V gene (reference sequence). The CDR3 runs 14 residues. Trimming pared 2 bases from V and 1 base from J, leaving 11 bases between. CDR3: CAWSRQGYNYGYTF. The CDR3 DNA sequence: TGTGCCTGGAGTAGGCAGGGGTATAACTATGGCTACACCTTC. Full variable domain (rest looked up from reference TRBV30 and TRBJ1-2): SQTIHQWPATLVQPVGSPLSLECTVEGTSNPNLYWYRQAAGRGLQLLFYSVGIGQISSEVPQNLSASRPQDRQFILSSKKLLLSDSGFYLCAWSRQGYNYGYTFGSGTRLTVV.

The rearrangement joins TRBV11-3 to TRBJ1-2, with 7 positions matching TRBD1. This CDR3 has 13 amino acids. V gave up 0 bases and J gave up 10 bases; unmatched junction bases: 5. Germline CDR1 and CDR2: SGHNT and YENEEA. CDR3 amino acids: CASSLDGTEPYTF. The CDR3 DNA sequence: TGTGCCAGCAGCTTAGATGGGACAGAACCCTACACCTTC.

This clone was seen a few times. The chain carries TRBV3-1 (or the pseudogene TRBV3-2) and TRBJ1-2, with D uncertain. Trimming cost V 2 bases and J 5 bases, with 6 bases left between them. Germline-derived CDR1 and CDR2 are LGHDT and YNNKEL (reference sequence). This CDR3 contains 12 residues. This chain's CDR3 is CASSQRGYGYTF. CDR3 sequence (DNA): TGTGCCAGCAGCCAAAGAGGGTATGGCTACACCTTC.

The chain couples TRBV19 to TRBJ2-7; 11 bases fit TRBD1. Germline V lookup: CDR1 LNHDA, CDR2 SQIVND (reference sequence). J lost 6 bases, V lost 6 bases, and 4 bases had no gene match. The CDR3 is made up of 13 amino acids. CDR3 nucleotides: TGTGCCAGTAGCGTGGACAGGGGGCTCGAGCAGTACTTC. Translation: CASSVDRGLEQYF.

The chain has TRBV28 and TRBJ2-3; 8 nucleotides line up with TRBD1. With 5 bases clipped from V and 2 bases from J, the junction kept 9 bases outside the gene matches. Germline lookup yields CDR1 MDHEN and CDR2 SYDVKM. The CDR3 covers 16 residues. This CDR3 reads CASSRVTGAVTDTQYF. DNA for the CDR3: TGTGCCAGCAGTCGGGTGACAGGGGCCGTCACAGATACGCAGTATTTT. The full variable domain, its missing parts supplied by reference TRBV28 and TRBJ2-3, is DVKVTQSSRYLVKRTGEKVFLECVQDMDHENMFWYRQDPGLGLRLIYFSYDVKMKEKGDIPEGYSVSREKKERFSLILESASTNQTSMYLCASSRVTGAVTDTQYFGPGTRLTVL.

The V call is TRBV5-1, the J call TRBJ2-4; a weak D match, TRBD2 (7 bases). Trimming pared 4 bases from V and 5 bases from J, leaving 19 bases between. Germline V gene lookup returns CDR1 SGHRS and CDR2 YFSETQ. CDR3 length: 16 residues. This chain's CDR3 is CASSPSRGAAENIQYF. Written as DNA, the CDR3 is TGCGCCAGCAGCCCTTCCCGGGGGGCTGCCGAAAACATTCAGTACTTC.